The TCR beta chain under discussion was sequenced for a study of T cell responses to AZD1222 COVID-19 vaccine (dated by TCRdb to the early 2020s). In the study overall: AZD1222 recipients whose second dose came at about 4 weeks and those whose second dose came at about 12 weeks were combined into one group, since spike-specific TCR depth and breadth did not differ between the two schedules. A total of more than 230 trial participants underwent TCR sequencing, of whom 207 received two doses of AZD1222 and about 25 received two doses of the MenACWY control vaccine. Trial participants were enrolled into age subgroups of 18-55, 56-69 and 70-plus years, which contained roughly 140, 27 and 60 TCR-sequenced participants, respectively.

The time point tag for this specimen amounts to: baseline before first vaccination. Samples from vaccinated people were obtained from the UK trials COV001 and COV002, which included a single-blind randomized controlled phase 2/3 trial of AZD1222 (ChAdOx1 nCoV-19) in healthy adults. Trial participant PBMC samples were collected at day 0 and day 28 after the second dose for TCRbeta chain sequencing. Comments on this clone: It has no known antigen specificity. No quality values exist for individual bases; no much larger clone is one base distant.

The CDR3 regions of human TCRbeta chains were subjected to immunosequencing. The authors' pipeline ran thus. TCRs in the repertoires were compared against a reference library of SARS-CoV-2-specific TCRs that had been generated with the MIRA antigen-specificity platform. Breadth was defined as the fraction of unique TCRs that were SARS-CoV-2-associated, and depth was defined as the fraction of total T cells that were SARS-CoV-2-associated. Using the MIRA data, every spike-specific TCR was mapped to the spike region that the TCR reacted to and assigned to either a CD4 or a CD8 class. Log10-transformed breadth and depth values were compared by one-way ANOVA with Sidak's multiple comparisons tests. In its TCRdb copy, this immuneACCESS table keeps in-frame sequences only and misses some clones. Where compared with another copy, unresolved V genes explain less than half of these, and the others have no known cause. The V and J calls and clone size are taken from that table; D and trimming were inferred from the DNA. In this sample the table shows over 150,000 clones, about 87% of which occur a single time. The ten largest clones take up approximately 3.1% of the sample.

From the cysteine up to the phenylalanine, the CDR3 has a length of 13 residues. Left in the record is the CDR3 DNA by itself, 39 bases read in frame from the first base. CDR1 is given as SGHNT and CDR2 as YYREEE, both from the germline V gene (reference sequence). V is reduced by 3 bases and J by 8 bases, leaving a spacing of 14 bases between them. General conclusions and limits of the study: Participants were mostly white British, with more females than males. The authors suggested clonal diversity may have been underestimated. The whole spike protein was spanned by vaccine-associated CD4 TCRs, and dominant responses were seen in regions 160-218 and 743-854. Reportedly, almost half of the unique spike-specific TCRs recognized epitopes lying outside the regions that are mutated in the B.1.351 and B.1.1.7 variants. In the small 56-69-year group, the increase in depth fell short of significance, most likely because of low power. Conclusions about previously exposed vaccinees are limited because only a handful of AZD1222 recipients were SARS-CoV-2 seropositive at baseline. After two AZD1222 doses, spike-specific TCR breadth and depth were significantly higher than at day 0 and than in MenACWY recipients. Because no day 14 peak-response samples were available, the repertoires could be characterized only after the peak T cell response.

The sample consisted of peripheral blood, taken on day 0 of AZD1222 vaccination. This receptor chain uses TRBV5-4 and TRBJ1-2; a tentative D call is TRBD1 (5 bases match). The receptor comes from an adult in good health. The CDR3 in this case is CASSSGTGEGYTF. In nucleotides, the sequence is TGTGCCAGCAGCTCTGGGACTGGGGAAGGCTACACCTTC.